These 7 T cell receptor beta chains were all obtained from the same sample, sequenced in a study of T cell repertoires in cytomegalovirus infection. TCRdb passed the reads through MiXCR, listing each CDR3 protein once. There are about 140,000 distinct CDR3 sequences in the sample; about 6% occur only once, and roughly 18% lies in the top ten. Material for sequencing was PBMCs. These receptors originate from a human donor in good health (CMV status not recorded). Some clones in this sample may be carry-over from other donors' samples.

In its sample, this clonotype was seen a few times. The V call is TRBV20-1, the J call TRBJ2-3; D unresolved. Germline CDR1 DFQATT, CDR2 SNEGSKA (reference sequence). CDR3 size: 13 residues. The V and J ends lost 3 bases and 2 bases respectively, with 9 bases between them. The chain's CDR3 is CSASKQVTDTQYF. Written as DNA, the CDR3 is TGCAGTGCTAGTAAGCAGGTCACAGATACGCAGTATTTT.

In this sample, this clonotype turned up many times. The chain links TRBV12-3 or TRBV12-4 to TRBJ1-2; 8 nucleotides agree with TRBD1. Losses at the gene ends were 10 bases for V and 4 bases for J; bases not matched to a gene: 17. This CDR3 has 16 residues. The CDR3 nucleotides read TGTGCCACATCAAGTCAGGGGGCTATACCTGGCTATGGCTACACCTTC. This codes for CATSSQGAIPGYGYTF.

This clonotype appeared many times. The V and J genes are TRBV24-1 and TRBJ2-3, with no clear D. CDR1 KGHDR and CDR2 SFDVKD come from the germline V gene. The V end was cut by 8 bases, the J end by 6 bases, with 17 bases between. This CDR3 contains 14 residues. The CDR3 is CATMGPISSDTQYF. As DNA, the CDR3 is TGTGCCACCATGGGCCCAATCTCGTCGGATACGCAGTATTTT.

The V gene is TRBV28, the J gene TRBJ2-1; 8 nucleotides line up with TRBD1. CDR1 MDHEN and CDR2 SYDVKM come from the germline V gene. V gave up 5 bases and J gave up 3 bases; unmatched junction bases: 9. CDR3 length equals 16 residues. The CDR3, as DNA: TGTGCCAGCAGTGCCACCGGGACAGGCCGCTACAATGAGCAGTTCTTC. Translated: CASSATGTGRYNEQFF.

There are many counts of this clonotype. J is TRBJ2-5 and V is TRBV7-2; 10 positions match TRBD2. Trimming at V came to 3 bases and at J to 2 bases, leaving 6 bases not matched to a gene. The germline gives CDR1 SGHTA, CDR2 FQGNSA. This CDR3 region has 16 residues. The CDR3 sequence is CASSFSGGANQETQYF. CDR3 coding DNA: TGTGCCAGCAGCTTCAGCGGGGGGGCCAATCAAGAGACCCAGTACTTC.

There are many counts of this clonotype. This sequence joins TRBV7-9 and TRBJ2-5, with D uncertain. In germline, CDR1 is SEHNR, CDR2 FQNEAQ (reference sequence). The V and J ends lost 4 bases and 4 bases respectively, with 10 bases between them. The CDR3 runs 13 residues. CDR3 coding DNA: TGTGCCAGCAGCTCGGTGGTTCGAGAGACCCAGTACTTC. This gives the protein CASSSVVRETQYF.

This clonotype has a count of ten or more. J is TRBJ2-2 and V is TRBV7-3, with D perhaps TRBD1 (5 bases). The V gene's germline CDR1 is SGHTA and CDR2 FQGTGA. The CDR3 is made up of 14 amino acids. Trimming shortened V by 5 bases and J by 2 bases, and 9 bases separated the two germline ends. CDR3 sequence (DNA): TGTGCCAGCAGCCAAGACAGAAACACCGGGGAGCTGTTTTTT. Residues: CASSQDRNTGELFF.